A single sample gave rise to the 28 T cell receptor beta chains below, sequenced in a study of shared clonotypes between healthy human individuals. Method: immunoSEQ multiplex PCR; TCRdb's copy keeps in-frame clones and lacks some. In the table there are roughly 2 million clones, about 95% of which are singletons. As defined, naive CD8 cells were CD45RO-negative and positively selected for CCR7, with terminally differentiated effector memory CD45RA+ cells excluded. Sequenced input: naive CD8+ T cells sorted from blood. The receptors stem from a man younger than 35 in good health.

The chain employs TRBV5-6 and TRBJ2-1; 9 positions agree with TRBD2. This CDR3 has 14 residues. Germline loops: CDR1 SGHDT, CDR2 YYEEEE. The V segment lost 4 bases and the J segment 3 bases; nucleotides outside the gene matches: 2. The CDR3: CASSRLADYNEQFF. The DNA of the CDR3 is TGTGCCAGCAGCCGACTAGCGGACTACAATGAGCAGTTCTTC.

This sequence joins TRBV28 and TRBJ2-7; D is possibly TRBD2 (6 bases). Trimming took off 5 bases at V and 3 bases at J, with 32 bases between the two ends. This CDR3 has 20 residues. Germline lookup yields CDR1 MDHEN and CDR2 SYDVKM. Written as DNA, the CDR3 is TGTGCCAGCAGTCCCCCAGCTAACCGCCGGGAGACACGCTTTTTCTACGAGCAGTACTTC. It is translated as CASSPPANRRETRFFYEQYF.

V usage is TRBV6-1 and J usage is TRBJ1-4, with a tentative D call TRBD1 (5 bases). The V end was cut by 6 bases, the J end by 6 bases, with 14 bases between. The CDR3 runs to 14 residues. Germline values: CDR1 MNHNS, CDR2 SASEGT. This CDR3 is CASRAFGRDEKLFF. Written as DNA, the CDR3 is TGTGCCAGCAGAGCCTTCGGCAGGGATGAAAAACTGTTTTTT.

This clone was picked up one time. One end of the junction varies from germline; a read error may be responsible. The chain employs TRBV7-2 and TRBJ2-7; a possible D gene is TRBD2 (6 bases). The germline CDR1 and CDR2 sequences are SGHTA and FQGNSA. The CDR3 covers 14 residues. CDR3 region: CASSVAAESYEQYF. CDR3 bases: TGTGCCAGCAGCGTAGCGGCTGAATCCTACGAGCAGTACTTC.

The V gene is TRBV10-3, the J gene TRBJ2-7; 7 bases line up with TRBD1. There are 13 residues in the CDR3. With V trimmed by 9 bases and J by 0 bases, 5 bases remained unmatched. Per germline, CDR1 ENHRY and CDR2 SYGVKD. The CDR3 DNA is TGTGCCATGCAGGGGGACAGCTCCTACGAGCAGTACTTC. It encodes CAMQGDSSYEQYF.

This sequence joins TRBV6-1 and TRBJ2-6; perhaps TRBD1 as D (6 bases). Trimming stripped 2 bases from V and 0 bases from J, with 11 bases between. CDR3 size: 17 residues. The germline V gene encodes CDR1 MNHNS and CDR2 SASEGT. In DNA form, the CDR3 reads TGTGCCAGCAGTGAATGGGACACCAACTCTGGGGCCAACGTCCTGACTTTC. Protein product: CASSEWDTNSGANVLTF.

The chain joins TRBV19 to TRBJ2-7; 8 bases are a match to TRBD2. The trim removed 6 bases at V and 2 bases at J, leaving 6 bases unmatched. Germline CDR1 reads LNHDA; CDR2 reads SQIVND (reference sequence). The CDR3 runs 14 residues. The CDR3 spells CASSPRGGAYEQYF. The CDR3 nucleotides are TGTGCCAGTAGCCCCCGGGGGGGAGCCTACGAGCAGTACTTC.

This chain links TRBV27 with TRBJ1-2; D is perhaps TRBD1 (6 bases). V was trimmed by 5 bases and J by 5 bases, leaving 12 bases between them. This CDR3 region has 13 residues. CDR1 is MNHEY and CDR2 is SMNVEV in the germline V gene (reference sequence). The CDR3 coding sequence is TGTGCCAGCAGTCGAAGACAGGATTATGGCTACACCTTC. Translating gives CASSRRQDYGYTF.

The chain joins TRBV4-1 to TRBJ2-7; weak D call: TRBD1 (5 bases). Germline V CDR1 and CDR2: MGHRA, YSYEKL. Trimming took off 1 base at V and 2 bases at J, with 12 bases between the two ends. The CDR3 consists of 15 residues. The CDR3 here is CASSQVGVGPYEQYF. The DNA for the CDR3 is TGCGCCAGCAGCCAAGTAGGAGTGGGGCCCTACGAGCAGTACTTC.

Turning to this clone: The junction differs from germline at one of its ends, possibly a read error. The same CDR3 is also encoded by other DNA sequences in this sample. V and J are TRBV30 and TRBJ1-2, with D possibly TRBD1 on 5 matching bases. The CDR3 contains 13 residues. The germline gives CDR1 GTSNPN, CDR2 SVGIG (reference sequence). The CDR3 reads CAWRATRDYGYTF. The DNA of the CDR3 is TGTGCATGGAGGGCAACCAGGGACTATGGCTACACCTTC.

The chain employs TRBV27 and TRBJ1-2, with D unresolved. Germline CDR1 MNHEY, CDR2 SMNVEV (reference sequence). The CDR3 has 14 residues. The V and J ends lost 5 bases and 4 bases respectively, with 14 bases between them. The CDR3 loop reads CASSKLPVAYGYTF. The CDR3 nucleotides are TGTGCCAGCAGTAAATTGCCAGTAGCCTATGGCTACACCTTC.

The gene calls are TRBV4-1 and TRBJ2-5; 7 bases line up with TRBD1. Per germline, CDR1 MGHRA and CDR2 YSYEKL. The CDR3 totals 15 residues. The trim removed 4 bases at V and 5 bases at J, leaving 10 bases unmatched. CDR3 residues: CASSPRQGSWETQYF. CDR3 bases: TGCGCCAGCAGCCCTAGACAGGGAAGTTGGGAGACCCAGTACTTC.

V and J are TRBV5-6 and TRBJ2-1; 10 bases fit TRBD1. V gave up 3 bases and J gave up 8 bases; unmatched junction bases: 2. The CDR3 loop spans 13 amino acids. Germline assignment: CDR1 SGHDT and CDR2 YYEEEE. The CDR3 region is CASSWGTGDEQFF. The CDR3 nucleotides read TGTGCCAGCAGCTGGGGGACAGGGGATGAGCAGTTCTTC.

Details on this clone: Other DNA sequences in this specimen translate into the identical CDR3. The genes are TRBV7-9 and TRBJ2-5; no clear D gene. Trimming took off 5 bases at V and 5 bases at J, with 6 bases between the two ends. Per the germline V gene, CDR1 is SEHNR and CDR2 is FQNEAQ (reference sequence). The CDR3 is 11 amino acids. The CDR3, as DNA: TGTGCCAGCAGCCTGTTGGAGACCCAGTACTTC. The encoded protein is CASSLLETQYF.

The rearrangement joins TRBV28 to TRBJ2-2, with a possible D match to TRBD1 (5 bases). This CDR3 comprises 14 residues. Germline V gene data show CDR1 as MDHEN and CDR2 as SYDVKM. V was shortened by 8 bases and J by 4 bases, with 14 bases between the two germline ends. The CDR3 DNA is TGTGCCAGCCCTTGGGGCAGGGCCACCGGGGAGCTGTTTTTT. Translating gives CASPWGRATGELFF.

This clone was picked up one time. The identical CDR3 is also encoded by other nucleotide sequences in the sample. This chain links TRBV7-9 with TRBJ1-1; D unclear. Germline CDR1 and CDR2: SEHNR and FQNEAQ (reference sequence). The CDR3 length is 13 residues. Trimming left V 5 bases short and J 0 bases short, with 7 bases between. DNA for the CDR3: TGTGCCAGCAGCACTAGTTTGAACACTGAAGCTTTCTTT. Its protein is CASSTSLNTEAFF.

This clone is a singleton in its sample. The chain recombines TRBV27 with TRBJ2-7; 7 bases line up with TRBD1. V lost 5 bases and J lost 2; bases outside the gene matches: 6. Germline V gives CDR1 MNHEY, CDR2 SMNVEV (reference sequence). The CDR3 is 14 amino acids. Here the CDR3 DNA reads TGTGCCAGCAGTGAGACAGGGAAAGCCTACGAGCAGTACTTC. Translating gives CASSETGKAYEQYF.

CDR3: CASSQDQAGEAYEQYF. The CDR3 DNA reads as TGCGCCAGCAGCCAAGATCAAGCGGGAGAGGCATACGAGCAGTACTTC. The chain carries TRBV4-3 and TRBJ2-7; 8 bases fit TRBD2. The junction had 8 bases not matched to a gene; V was cut back by 0 bases and J by 4 bases. This CDR3 spans 16 amino acids. Germline CDR1 is LGHNA and CDR2 is YSLEER.

The J gene is TRBJ2-7, the V gene TRBV4-3; D not certain. This CDR3 is built from 15 residues. The germline V gene encodes CDR1 LGHNA and CDR2 YSLEER. Trimming left V 1 base short and J 0 bases short, with 10 bases between. The CDR3 bases are TGCGCCAGCAGCCAAGTTTGGGCAGACTCCTACGAGCAGTACTTC. Protein: CASSQVWADSYEQYF.

The table lists this clone with a count of one. The chain combines TRBV28 with TRBJ1-6; 9 bases agree with TRBD1. In germline, CDR1 is MDHEN, CDR2 SYDVKM. V dropped 8 bases and J dropped 0; count of bases not matched to a gene: 14. CDR3 length: 19 amino acids. In DNA, the CDR3 is TGTGCCAGCGGCCGGGACAGGGATTTTTTAAGCTCCTATAATTCACCCCTCCACTTT. It codes for CASGRDRDFLSSYNSPLHF. Together with reference TRBV28 and TRBJ1-6, the CDR3 gives the full variable domain: DVKVTQSSRYLVKRTGEKVFLECVQDMDHENMFWYRQDPGLGLRLIYFSYDVKMKEKGDIPEGYSVSREKKERFSLILESASTNQTSMYLCASGRDRDFLSSYNSPLHFGNGTRLTVT.

This rearrangement joins TRBV7-8 to TRBJ1-3; D gene ambiguous. This CDR3 contains 17 residues. Looked up from germline, CDR1 is SGHVS and CDR2 is FQNEAQ. With 0 bases removed from V and 1 base from J, the gap between germline ends came to 13 bases. As DNA, the CDR3 is TGTGCCAGCAGCTTAGCGTTTTCGGGAGGGTCTGGAAACACCATATATTTT. Translated: CASSLAFSGGSGNTIYF.

The rearrangement links TRBV2 to TRBJ2-7; 11 positions match TRBD1. V lost 5 bases, J lost 2 bases, and 2 bases stayed unmatched. The CDR3 runs 14 residues. The V gene's germline CDR1 is SNHLY and CDR2 FYNNEI. The CDR3: CASSSGQGAYEQYF. The CDR3 region has the DNA TGTGCCAGCAGTTCGGGACAGGGGGCCTACGAGCAGTACTTC. Full variable domain (outside the CDR3, taken from reference TRBV2 and TRBJ2-7): EPEVTQTPSHQVTQMGQEVILRCVPISNHLYFYWYRQILGQKVEFLVSFYNNEISEKSEIFDDQFSVERPDGSNFTLKIRSTKLEDSAMYFCASSSGQGAYEQYFGPGTRLTVT.

The chain has TRBV28 and TRBJ2-7; maybe TRBD1 (5 bases). V was pared by 5 bases and J by 5 bases, with 19 bases between. This CDR3 comprises 15 residues. Germline CDR1 MDHEN, CDR2 SYDVKM. CDR3 DNA sequence: TGTGCCAGCAGTCCCTCGGTGGGGCGCGAAAACGAGCAGTACTTC. Protein: CASSPSVGRENEQYF.

The chain uses TRBV9 and TRBJ2-5; tentative D call: TRBD1 (6 bases). V gave up 4 bases and J gave up 2 bases, with 18 bases separating them. CDR1 and CDR2 from the germline V gene are SGDLS and YYNGEE. The CDR3 has 16 amino acids. The CDR3 coding sequence is TGTGCCAGCAGCCCGAACTTATCAGGGGAGCAAGAGACCCAGTACTTC. Translating gives CASSPNLSGEQETQYF. The full variable domain, completed using reference TRBV9 and TRBJ2-5, is DSGVTQTPKHLITATGQRVTLRCSPRSGDLSVYWYQQSLDQGLQFLIQYYNGEERAKGNILERFSAQQFPDLHSELNLSSLELGDSALYFCASSPNLSGEQETQYFGPGTRLLVL.

This chain uses TRBV10-2 with TRBJ2-1, with D possibly TRBD1 on 5 matching bases. CDR3 length: 15 amino acids. Germline V gene sequence: CDR1 WSHSY, CDR2 SAAADI. V shed 7 bases and J shed 3 bases, with 16 bases lying between them. CDR3 sequence: CASTIRQPGYNEQFF. Here the CDR3 DNA reads TGCGCCAGCACTATCAGACAGCCGGGCTACAATGAGCAGTTCTTC.

V is TRBV28 and J is TRBJ2-7, with 7 bases lining up with TRBD1. The CDR3 is made up of 16 amino acids. The trim removed 6 bases at V and 2 bases at J, leaving 13 bases unmatched. Per germline, CDR1 MDHEN and CDR2 SYDVKM. The CDR3 reads CASSLPTGTETYEQYF. The DNA of the CDR3 is TGTGCCAGCAGCCTGCCCACCGGGACAGAGACCTACGAGCAGTACTTC.

The chain couples TRBV15 to TRBJ2-3; 9 nucleotides line up with TRBD2. Germline assignment: CDR1 LNHNV and CDR2 YYDKDF (reference sequence). Germline trimming cut 2 bases from V and 4 bases from J; bases unmatched to any gene: 4. The CDR3 length is 15 residues. The CDR3: CATSRLAGAADTQYF. The CDR3 DNA sequence: TGTGCCACCAGCAGATTAGCGGGAGCGGCAGATACGCAGTATTTT.

The table lists this clone with a count of one. CDR3 DNA sequence: TGTGCCAGCAGCTTAGCCGGGACCGGGACAGCTCCCTACGAGCAGTACTTC. Residues: CASSLAGTGTAPYEQYF. This chain links TRBV11-2 with TRBJ2-7, with 7 bases fitting TRBD1. This CDR3 spans 17 amino acids. Germline CDR1 SGHAT, CDR2 FQNNGV. V shed 1 base and J 2 bases; nucleotides not matched to a gene: 11. The complete variable domain, with remaining parts taken from reference TRBV11-2 and TRBJ2-7, reads EAGVAQSPRYKIIEKRQSVAFWCNPISGHATLYWYQQILGQGPKLLIQFQNNGVVDDSQLPKDRFSAERLKGVDSTLKIQPAKLEDSAVYLCASSLAGTGTAPYEQYFGPGTRLTVT.